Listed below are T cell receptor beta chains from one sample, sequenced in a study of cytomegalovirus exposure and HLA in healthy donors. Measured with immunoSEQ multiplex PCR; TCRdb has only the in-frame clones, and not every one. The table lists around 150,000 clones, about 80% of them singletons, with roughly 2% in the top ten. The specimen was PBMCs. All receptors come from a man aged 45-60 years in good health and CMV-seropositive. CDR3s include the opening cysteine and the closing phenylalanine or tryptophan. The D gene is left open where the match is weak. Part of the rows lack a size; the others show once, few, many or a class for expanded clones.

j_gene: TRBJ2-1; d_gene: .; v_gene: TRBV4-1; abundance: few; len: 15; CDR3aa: CASSLGLSSYNEQFF; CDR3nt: TGCGCCAGCAGCCTTGGACTATCCTCCTACAATGAGCAGTTCTTC
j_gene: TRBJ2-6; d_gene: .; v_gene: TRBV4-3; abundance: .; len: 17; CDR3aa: CASSQLTGVSGANVLTF; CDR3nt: TGCGCCAGCAGCCAGTTGACAGGTGTCTCTGGGGCCAACGTCCTGACTTTC
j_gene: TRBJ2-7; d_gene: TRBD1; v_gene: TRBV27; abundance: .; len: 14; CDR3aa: CASSFGDSPHEQYF; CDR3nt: TGTGCCAGCAGTTTTGGGGACAGTCCCCACGAGCAGTACTTC
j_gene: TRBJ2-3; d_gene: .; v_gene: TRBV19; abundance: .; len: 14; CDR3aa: CASTGHRVGDTQYF; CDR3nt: TGTGCCAGCACAGGCCACAGGGTCGGGGATACGCAGTATTTT
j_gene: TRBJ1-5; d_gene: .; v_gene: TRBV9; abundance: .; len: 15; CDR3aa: CASSVDGDDNQPQHF; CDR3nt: TGTGCCAGCAGCGTAGACGGGGATGACAATCAGCCCCAGCATTTT
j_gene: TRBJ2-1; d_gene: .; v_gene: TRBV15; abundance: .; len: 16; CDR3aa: CATSRGKGGSYNEQFF; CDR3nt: TGTGCCACCAGCAGAGGTAAAGGGGGCTCCTACAATGAGCAGTTCTTC
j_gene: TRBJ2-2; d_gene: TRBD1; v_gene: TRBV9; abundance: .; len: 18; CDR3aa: CASSVFMGTGVNTGELFF; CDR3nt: TGTGCCAGCAGCGTTTTTATGGGGACAGGGGTTAACACCGGGGAGCTGTTTTTT
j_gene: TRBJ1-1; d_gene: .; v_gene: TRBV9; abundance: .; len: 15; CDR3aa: CASSALRGTNTEAFF; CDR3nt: TGTGCCAGCAGCGCCCTAAGGGGGACGAACACTGAAGCTTTCTTT
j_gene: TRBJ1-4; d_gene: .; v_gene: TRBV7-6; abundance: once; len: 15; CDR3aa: CASSLARGLSEKLFF; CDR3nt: TGTGCCAGCAGCTTAGCGCGGGGGCTGAGTGAAAAACTGTTTTTT
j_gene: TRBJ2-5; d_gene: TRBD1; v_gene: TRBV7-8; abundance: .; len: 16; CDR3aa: CASRGATGGYQETQYF; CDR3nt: TGTGCCAGCCGGGGAGCGACAGGGGGTTATCAAGAGACCCAGTACTTC
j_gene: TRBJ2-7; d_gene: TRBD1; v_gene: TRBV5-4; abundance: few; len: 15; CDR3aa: CASSFGGQGLYEQYF; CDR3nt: TGTGCCAGCAGCTTTGGGGGACAGGGGCTGTACGAGCAGTACTTC
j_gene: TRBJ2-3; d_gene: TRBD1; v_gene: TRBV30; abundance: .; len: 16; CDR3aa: CAWSVGQGGLADTQYF; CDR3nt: TGTGCCTGGAGTGTCGGACAGGGCGGATTAGCAGATACGCAGTATTTT
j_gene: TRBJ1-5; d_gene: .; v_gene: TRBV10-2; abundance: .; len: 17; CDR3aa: CASSEAAGQHFNQPQHF; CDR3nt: TGCGCCAGCAGTGAGGCGGCTGGACAGCATTTCAATCAGCCCCAGCATTTT
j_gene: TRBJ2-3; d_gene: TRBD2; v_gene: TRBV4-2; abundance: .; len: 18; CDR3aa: CASSQDEGLAGNTDTQYF; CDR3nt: TGTGCCAGCAGCCAAGATGAGGGCCTAGCGGGGAACACAGATACGCAGTATTTT
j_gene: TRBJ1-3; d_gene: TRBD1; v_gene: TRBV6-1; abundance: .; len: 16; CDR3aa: CASSARTGPRGNTIYF; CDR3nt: TGTGCCAGCAGTGCAAGGACAGGGCCACGAGGAAACACCATATATTTT
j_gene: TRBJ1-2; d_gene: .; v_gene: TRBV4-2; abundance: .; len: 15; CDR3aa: CASSQDPGGSYGYTF; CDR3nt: TGTGCCAGCAGCCAAGATCCCGGCGGCAGCTATGGCTACACCTTC
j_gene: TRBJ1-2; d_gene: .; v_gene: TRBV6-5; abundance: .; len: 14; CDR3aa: CASTSPQGYYGYTF; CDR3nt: TGTGCCAGCACCTCTCCGCAGGGTTACTATGGCTACACCTTC
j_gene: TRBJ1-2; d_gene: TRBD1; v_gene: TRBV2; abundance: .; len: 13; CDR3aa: CASREGQGYGYTF; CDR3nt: TGTGCCAGCAGGGAAGGACAGGGATATGGCTACACCTTC
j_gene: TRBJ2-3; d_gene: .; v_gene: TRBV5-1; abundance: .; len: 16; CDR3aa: CASSLGTDHSTDTQYF; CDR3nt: TGCGCCAGCAGCTTGGGGACAGACCATAGCACAGATACGCAGTATTTT
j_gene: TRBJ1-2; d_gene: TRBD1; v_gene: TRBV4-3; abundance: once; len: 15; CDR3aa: CASSQDWTGEYGYTF; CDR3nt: TGCGCCAGCAGCCAGGACTGGACAGGGGAATATGGCTACACCTTC
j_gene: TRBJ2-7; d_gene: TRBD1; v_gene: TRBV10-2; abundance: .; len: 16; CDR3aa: CASSPGTGVISYEQYF; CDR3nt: TGCGCCAGCAGTCCCGGGACAGGGGTCATCTCCTACGAGCAGTACTTC
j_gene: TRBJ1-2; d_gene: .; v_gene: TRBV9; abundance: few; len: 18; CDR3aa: CASSLGTSGRRRGYGYTF; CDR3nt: TGTGCCAGCAGCCTTGGGACCTCAGGGAGGCGGCGAGGCTATGGCTACACCTTC
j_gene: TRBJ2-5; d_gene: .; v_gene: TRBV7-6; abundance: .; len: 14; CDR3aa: CASSTGFRQETQYF; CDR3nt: TGTGCCAGCAGCACCGGGTTTCGCCAAGAGACCCAGTACTTC
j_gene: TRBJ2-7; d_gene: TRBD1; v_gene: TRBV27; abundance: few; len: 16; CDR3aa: CASLSTRTGGRYEQYF; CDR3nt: TGTGCCAGTCTCTCGACACGGACAGGGGGGAGGTACGAGCAGTACTTC
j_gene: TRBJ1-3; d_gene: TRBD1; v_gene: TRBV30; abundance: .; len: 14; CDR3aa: CAWSGQGRRNTIYF; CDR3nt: TGTGCCTGGTCGGGACAGGGAAGAAGGAACACCATATATTTT